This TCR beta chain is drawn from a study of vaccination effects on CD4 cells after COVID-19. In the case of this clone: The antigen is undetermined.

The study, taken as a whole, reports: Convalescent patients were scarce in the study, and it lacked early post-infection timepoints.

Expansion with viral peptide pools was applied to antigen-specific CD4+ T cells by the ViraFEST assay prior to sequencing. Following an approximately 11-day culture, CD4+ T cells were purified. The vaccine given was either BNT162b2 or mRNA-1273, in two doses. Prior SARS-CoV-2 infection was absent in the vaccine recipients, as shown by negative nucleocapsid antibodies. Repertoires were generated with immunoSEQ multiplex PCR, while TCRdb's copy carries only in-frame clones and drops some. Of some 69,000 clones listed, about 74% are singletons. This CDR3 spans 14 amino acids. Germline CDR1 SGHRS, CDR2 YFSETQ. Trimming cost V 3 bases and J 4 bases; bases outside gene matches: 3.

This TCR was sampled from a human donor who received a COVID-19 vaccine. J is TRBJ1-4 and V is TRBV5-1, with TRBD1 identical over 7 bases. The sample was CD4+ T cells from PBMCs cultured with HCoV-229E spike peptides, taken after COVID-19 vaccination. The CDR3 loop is CASSWGQINEKLFF. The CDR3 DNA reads TGCGCCAGCAGCTGGGGACAGATTAATGAAAAACTGTTTTTT.